Below are 14 T cell receptor beta chains sequenced from a single sample in a study of cytomegalovirus exposure and HLA in healthy donors. PCR was performed using 60 Vbeta and 13 Jbeta primers. Profiled with immunoSEQ multiplex PCR; TCRdb holds only in-frame clones, not every one. The table shows approximately 160,000 clones, with roughly three quarters occurring only once. Specimen: PBMCs. These receptors were collected from a male donor in good health and CMV-seropositive.

J is TRBJ1-2 and V is TRBV5-8; D not resolved. CDR3 length equals 12 residues. Looked up from germline, CDR1 is SGHTS and CDR2 is YDEGEE. Trimming pared 3 bases from V and 10 bases from J, leaving 13 bases between. In DNA, the CDR3 is TGTGCCAGCAGCTCCCCGGTTGGTGACTACACCTTC. Residues: CASSSPVGDYTF.

The chain is built from TRBV19 and TRBJ1-4; D is unclear. Trimming took 4 bases from V and 0 from J, leaving 18 bases between them. Germline values: CDR1 LNHDA, CDR2 SQIVND (reference sequence). The CDR3 is made up of 18 amino acids. CDR3 DNA sequence: TGTGCCAGTAGTACTCTCGGGGTAATAACAGCAACTAATGAAAAACTGTTTTTT. It encodes CASSTLGVITATNEKLFF.

The rearrangement uses TRBV30 and TRBJ1-6, with 9 bases that match TRBD1. There are 14 residues in the CDR3. The germline CDR1 and CDR2 sequences are GTSNPN and SVGIG (reference sequence). V trimming: 2 bases; J trimming: 7 bases; junction bases outside the gene matches: 3. This CDR3 is CAWSLDRGNSPLHF. The DNA for the CDR3 is TGTGCCTGGAGTCTCGACAGGGGGAATTCACCCCTCCACTTT.

The V and J genes are TRBV6-5 and TRBJ1-4; D is unresolved. V gave up 6 bases and J gave up 6 bases, with 11 bases separating them. This CDR3 contains 13 residues. CDR1 MNHEY and CDR2 SVGAGI come from the germline V gene. The CDR3 coding sequence is TGTGCCAGCAGCCCCCGGGAGGATGAAAAACTGTTTTTT. Amino acids: CASSPREDEKLFF.

The chain recombines TRBV21-1 with TRBJ1-2. TRBV21-1 is labeled a pseudogene. The CDR3 has 15 amino acids. The CDR3 coding sequence is TGTGCCAGCAGCAAGGGGGGGGGACTTAACTATGGCTACACCTTC. Translated, it gives CASSKGGGLNYGYTF.

The chain couples TRBV5-1 to TRBJ1-3; 9 positions match TRBD1. CDR3 length: 15 residues. Germline CDR1 SGHRS, CDR2 YFSETQ. Germline trimming cut 5 bases from V and 4 bases from J; bases unmatched to any gene: 7. For the CDR3, the DNA is TGCGCCAGCAGGACCGGGACAGGGCGAGGAAACACCATATATTTT. Its protein product is CASRTGTGRGNTIYF.

This clone was detected a few times. J is TRBJ1-1 and V is TRBV30; D is undetermined. Per the germline V gene, CDR1 is GTSNPN and CDR2 is SVGIG (reference sequence). Trimming left V 7 bases short and J 1 base short, with 7 bases between. The CDR3 sequence is 11 residues long. The CDR3 loop is CAYSGNTEAFF. The CDR3 DNA follows: TGTGCCTACAGCGGGAACACTGAAGCTTTCTTT.

The chain employs TRBV11-1 and TRBJ1-1; D perhaps matches TRBD1 (5 bases). With 5 bases removed from V and 3 bases from J, the gap between germline ends came to 16 bases. Germline CDR1 is SGHAT and CDR2 is FQDESV (reference sequence). This CDR3 has 15 amino acids. The CDR3 DNA reads TGTGCCAGCAGCACCCCCTTAGACAGTTACACTGAAGCTTTCTTT. Translation: CASSTPLDSYTEAFF.

V and J are TRBV12-5 and TRBJ2-5, with a tentative D call TRBD1 (6 bases). Germline CDR1 is LGHNT and CDR2 is FRNRAP. The CDR3 sequence is 15 residues long. Trimming stripped 5 bases from V and 1 base from J, with 14 bases between. CDR3 protein: CASGTDRQVQETQYF. CDR3 in DNA: TGTGCTAGTGGTACCGACAGGCAGGTCCAAGAGACCCAGTACTTC.

V and J are TRBV19 and TRBJ1-6; no firm D call. The CDR3 has 14 amino acids. CDR1 is LNHDA and CDR2 is SQIVND in the germline V gene (reference sequence). The V end lost 10 bases, the J end lost 8 bases, and 18 bases lay between the germline ends. DNA of the CDR3: TGTGCCACCAGAGCGGGGTTTCGAGATTCACCCCTCCACTTT. Its translation is CATRAGFRDSPLHF.

The rearrangement uses TRBV11-2 and TRBJ2-7; 10 positions match TRBD2. The CDR3 spans 14 residues. V dropped 6 bases and J dropped 2; count of bases not matched to a gene: 4. CDR1 and CDR2 from the germline V gene are SGHAT and FQNNGV. This CDR3 reads CASRGTSVTYEQYF. DNA for the CDR3: TGTGCCAGCAGGGGGACTAGCGTTACCTACGAGCAGTACTTC.

This chain links TRBV28 with TRBJ2-4, with 9 nucleotides matching TRBD1. The CDR3 runs to 13 residues. V dropped 5 bases and J dropped 10; count of bases not matched to a gene: 6. In germline, CDR1 is MDHEN, CDR2 SYDVKM. As DNA, the CDR3 is TGTGCCAGCAGTGCGGGACAGGGCCGAATTCAGTACTTC. Its translation is CASSAGQGRIQYF. The full variable domain, its missing parts supplied by reference TRBV28 and TRBJ2-4, is DVKVTQSSRYLVKRTGEKVFLECVQDMDHENMFWYRQDPGLGLRLIYFSYDVKMKEKGDIPEGYSVSREKKERFSLILESASTNQTSMYLCASSAGQGRIQYFGAGTRLSVL.

The CDR3 reads CASSFWRSDTDTQYF. The CDR3 DNA is TGTGCCAGCAGCTTTTGGAGGTCGGACACAGATACGCAGTATTTT. This chain uses TRBV11-2 with TRBJ2-3; a possible D gene is TRBD2 (5 bases). Between the trimmed V and J ends, which lost 3 bases and 2 bases, there was a span of 12 bases. The CDR3 spans 15 residues. The germline CDR1 and CDR2 sequences are SGHAT and FQNNGV.

This chain links TRBV15 with TRBJ2-7; 14 bases align to TRBD2. The CDR3 totals 15 residues. V shed 0 bases and J 9 bases; nucleotides not matched to a gene: 4. CDR1 is LNHNV, CDR2 YYDKDF, per germline (reference sequence). The CDR3 nucleotides are TGTGCCACCAGCAGAGATAGACTAGCGGGGGGGAGGCAGTACTTC. Translation gives CATSRDRLAGGRQYF.